This entry is about one T cell receptor (beta chain). This record belongs to a study of OX40 agonist ivuxolimab in advanced cancers. Looked up from germline, CDR1 is SGHKS and CDR2 is YYEKEE (reference sequence). V was trimmed by 4 bases and J by 8 bases, leaving 14 bases between them. The CDR3 is 13 residues long. Here immunoSEQ multiplex PCR was the method, and the copy in TCRdb shows in-frame clones only, minus some. The data contain about 70,000 clones, roughly nine tenths of them singletons. The source material was CD4+ or CD8+ T cells sorted from blood, sampled in a trial of the OX40 agonist ivuxolimab. The V and J genes are TRBV5-5 and TRBJ2-3; no reliable D call. This TCR came from an adult with an advanced solid tumor such as melanoma, head and neck, liver or kidney cancer. CDR3 DNA: TGTGCCAGCAGCCTCACGGGCGAAAGTACGCAGTATTTT. It codes for CASSLTGESTQYF. Using reference TRBV5-5 and TRBJ2-3 for the parts outside the CDR3, the full variable domain is DAGVTQSPTHLIKTRGQQVTLRCSPISGHKSVSWYQQVLGQGPQFIFQYYEKEERGRGNFPDRFSARQFPNYSSELNVNALLLGDSALYLCASSLTGESTQYFGPGTRLTVL.